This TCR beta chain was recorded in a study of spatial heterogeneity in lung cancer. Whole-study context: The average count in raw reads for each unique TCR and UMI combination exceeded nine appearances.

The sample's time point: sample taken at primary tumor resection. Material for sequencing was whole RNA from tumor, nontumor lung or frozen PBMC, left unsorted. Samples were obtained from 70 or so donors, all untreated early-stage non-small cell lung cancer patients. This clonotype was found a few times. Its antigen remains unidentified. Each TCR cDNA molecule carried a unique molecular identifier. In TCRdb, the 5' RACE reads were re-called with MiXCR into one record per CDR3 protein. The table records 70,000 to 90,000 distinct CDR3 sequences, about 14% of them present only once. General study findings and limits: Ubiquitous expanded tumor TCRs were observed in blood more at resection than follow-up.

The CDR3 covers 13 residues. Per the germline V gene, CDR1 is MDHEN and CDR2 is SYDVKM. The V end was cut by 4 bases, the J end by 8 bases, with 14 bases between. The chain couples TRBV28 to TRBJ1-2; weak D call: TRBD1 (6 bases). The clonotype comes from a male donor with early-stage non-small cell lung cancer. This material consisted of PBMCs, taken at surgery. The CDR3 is CASSSGQYGGYTF. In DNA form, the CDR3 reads TGTGCCAGCAGTTCCGGACAGTACGGGGGCTACACCTTC.